The rows below give T cell receptor beta chains drawn from one sample of a study of long-term antiretroviral therapy in people with HIV. Assay used: immunoSEQ multiplex PCR; TCRdb lists only in-frame clones, some missing. This table holds 23,000 or so clones, more than 65% found once. Sequencing was performed on unsorted PBMCs, taken 0.3 years after starting antiretroviral therapy. These receptors came from a man aged 50 to 59 with HIV. Each CDR3 is given with its conserved first and last residue. The D gene is left open where the match is weak. For some rows the clone size is stated as once, few or many, or as a class when expanded; others skip it.

j_call	v_call	d_call	clone_size	cdr3_nt	cdr3_aa
TRBJ2-3	TRBV19	TRBD2	NA	TGTGCCAGTACTTCCAAGAGCGGGAGAGGATCAACAGATACGCAGTATTTT	CASTSKSGRGSTDTQYF
TRBJ2-6	TRBV19	TRBD1	NA	TGTGCCATCGGCGACAGGGCGATTTTGAAGGGTTCTGGGGCCAACGTCCTGACTTTC	CAIGDRAILKGSGANVLTF
TRBJ2-4	TRBV6-1	NA	NA	TGTGCCAGCAGTGGATGGGGGGCTTATGCCAAAAACATTCAGTACTTC	CASSGWGAYAKNIQYF
TRBJ2-1	TRBV11-1	NA	NA	TGTGCCAGCAGCTTTGAGGATAATGAGCAGTTCTTC	CASSFEDNEQFF
TRBJ2-7	TRBV27	NA	NA	TGTGCCAGCAGCACTAACTACGAGCAGTACTTC	CASSTNYEQYF
TRBJ1-2	TRBV18	NA	NA	TGTGCCAGCTCGCTCCGTGATGGCTACACCTTC	CASSLRDGYTF
TRBJ2-7	TRBV6-6	NA	NA	TGTGCCAGCAGTTACCGGGCCTACGAGCAGTACTTC	CASSYRAYEQYF
TRBJ2-3	TRBV6-1	NA	NA	TGTGCCAGCAGTGTCTCCCGAGGAACAGATACGCAGTATTTT	CASSVSRGTDTQYF
TRBJ1-5	TRBV6-1	NA	NA	TGTGCCAGCAGTGAAATCCAGGCACCTTATAGCAATCAGCCCCAGCATTTT	CASSEIQAPYSNQPQHF
TRBJ2-1	TRBV28	NA	NA	TGTGCCAGCAGAACCCTAAGGGTCAGAACACCCACCTACAATGAGCAGTTCTTC	CASRTLRVRTPTYNEQFF
TRBJ2-7	TRBV4-3	TRBD2	NA	TGCGCCAGCAGCCAAGATTGGACTAGCGACTACGAGCAGTACTTC	CASSQDWTSDYEQYF
TRBJ1-5	TRBV10-3	NA	NA	TGTGCCTCATCCGGGACGGCGAATCAGCCCCAGCATTTT	CASSGTANQPQHF
TRBJ1-2	TRBV23-1	TRBD1	few	TGCGCCAGCAGCGACCCGGGACAGGGTGGCTACACCTTC	CASSDPGQGGYTF
TRBJ1-2	TRBV18	NA	NA	TGTGCCAGCTCACCAATGGCAGGGCGGCGTGGCTACACCTTC	CASSPMAGRRGYTF
TRBJ1-4	TRBV4-3	TRBD1	NA	TGCGCCAGCAGCCAAGATTGGGGACAGGGAACTAATGAAAAACTGTTTTTT	CASSQDWGQGTNEKLFF
TRBJ1-3	TRBV2	NA	once	TGTGCCAGCAAGTCGGTCGGAAACACCATATATTTT	CASKSVGNTIYF
TRBJ1-2	TRBV30	TRBD1	NA	TGTGCCTGGGACCCGGGACAGGGGTTCTATGGCTACACCTTC	CAWDPGQGFYGYTF
TRBJ2-7	TRBV2	TRBD1	few	TGTGCCAGCAGATGGGACAGGGAGCGCGAGCAGTACTTC	CASRWDREREQYF
TRBJ2-1	TRBV2	TRBD1	NA	TGTGCCAGCTCACGACAGGGCCAGCGGAATGAGCAGTTCTTC	CASSRQGQRNEQFF
TRBJ2-7	TRBV27	NA	NA	TGTGCCAGCAGTTTATCCGGGCTGAAACGGGACGAGCAGTACTTC	CASSLSGLKRDEQYF
TRBJ2-3	TRBV7-9	TRBD1	few	TGTGCCAGCAGCTTAAGACAGGGGGCGCAAGATACGCAGTATTTT	CASSLRQGAQDTQYF
TRBJ1-2	TRBV14	TRBD1	few	TGTGCCAGCAGCCTCCGGGACAGCTGGAACTATGGCTACACCTTC	CASSLRDSWNYGYTF
TRBJ2-7	TRBV28	TRBD1	NA	TGTGCCAGCAGTTTGAGGTCGGTAACAGGGGGCGGCGAGCAGTACTTC	CASSLRSVTGGGEQYF
TRBJ1-2	TRBV7-9	NA	NA	TGTGCCAGCAGCCGAGGCAGCGGCCCCATCTATGGCTACACCTTC	CASSRGSGPIYGYTF
TRBJ2-1	TRBV6-4	TRBD2	NA	TGTGCCAGCAGTTCCTCCGGGACTAGCGGGAGCAATGAGCAGTTCTTC	CASSSSGTSGSNEQFF
TRBJ1-5	TRBV4-1	NA	few	TGCGCCAGCAGCCTCAGCGGGGGACATAGCAATCAGCCCCAGCATTTT	CASSLSGGHSNQPQHF
TRBJ2-4	TRBV5-4	TRBD1	NA	TGTGCCAGCAGTTTTCAGGGGGCCGACAAAAACATTCAGTACTTC	CASSFQGADKNIQYF
TRBJ2-1	TRBV12-5	NA	NA	TGTGCTAGTGCCTCCTACCCGGGGTTAAATGAGCAGTTCTTC	CASASYPGLNEQFF
TRBJ2-7	TRBV18	TRBD1	NA	TGTGCCAGCTCAGACTGGGACAGGATTTACGAGCAGTACTTC	CASSDWDRIYEQYF
TRBJ2-7	TRBV29-1	TRBD1	NA	TGCAGCGTTCGAACCGGGACAGGGACAAAGGGCGAGCAGTACTTC	CSVRTGTGTKGEQYF
TRBJ2-5	TRBV7-8	NA	NA	TGTGCCAGCAGCTTACGGGCCAGAAACCAAGAGACCCAGTACTTC	CASSLRARNQETQYF
TRBJ2-2	TRBV19	TRBD1	NA	TGTGCCGGCAGGGGGCCCACCGGGGAGCTGTTTTTT	CAGRGPTGELFF
TRBJ1-1	TRBV11-2	NA	NA	TGTGCCAGCAGCCCCAACCAGGTGGGCACTGAAGCTTTCTTT	CASSPNQVGTEAFF
TRBJ2-7	TRBV7-2	TRBD2	NA	TGTGCCAGCAGCGCGGGACTAGCGAATTTCTACGAGCAGTACTTC	CASSAGLANFYEQYF
TRBJ1-1	TRBV5-6	NA	NA	TGTGCCAGCAGCTTAGGGTGGAATACTGAAGCTTTCTTT	CASSLGWNTEAFF
TRBJ2-2	TRBV7-8	NA	NA	TGTGCCAGCAGCTTAGCGCTCCCCTGGGAGCTGTTTTTT	CASSLALPWELFF
TRBJ2-3	TRBV4-1	NA	NA	TGCGCCAGCAGCCAAGGACCAGATACGCAGTATTTT	CASSQGPDTQYF
TRBJ2-3	TRBV10-3	TRBD2	NA	TGTGCCATCAGTGAGGGGGACTACCGCACAGATACGCAGTATTTT	CAISEGDYRTDTQYF
TRBJ2-1	TRBV10-3	TRBD2	once	TGTGCCATCAGTGAGATAACTAGCGGGGGGGCCGATGAGCAGTTCTTC	CAISEITSGGADEQFF
TRBJ1-2	TRBV7-2	TRBD1	NA	TGTGCCAGCAGCTTAGCCTTCACAGGGGAGCGTGGCTACACCTTC	CASSLAFTGERGYTF
TRBJ1-1	TRBV27	NA	NA	TGTGCCAGCAGTTTTCGGGGGATGAACACTGAAGCTTTCTTT	CASSFRGMNTEAFF
TRBJ2-7	TRBV5-1	NA	NA	TGCGCCAGCAGCTCCGGGACAACCTACGAGCAGTACTTC	CASSSGTTYEQYF
TRBJ1-6	TRBV28	TRBD1	NA	TGTGCCAGCAGTTTAACAGGGGTGATAAGCTCCTATAATTCACCCCTCCACTTT	CASSLTGVISSYNSPLHF
TRBJ2-7	TRBV6-6	NA	NA	TGTGCCAGCAGTCACATGGAGGTCGAGCAGTACTTC	CASSHMEVEQYF
TRBJ1-1	TRBV5-1	NA	NA	TGCGCCAGCAGCTTGGGGGACGGGACTGAAGCTTTCTTT	CASSLGDGTEAFF
TRBJ1-5	TRBV11-2	NA	once	TGTGCCAGCAGCTTTAACCGGGACAATAATCAGCCCCAGCATTTT	CASSFNRDNNQPQHF